This T cell receptor beta chain originates from a study of CXCR3-negative and CXCR3-positive naive CD8 T cells. Study background: Sequencing yielded about 135 million TRB reads, roughly 1.5 +/- 0.3 million per library.

Study-wide findings and caveats: Expression of CXCR3 was partially reduced after cryopreservation, and fresh PBMCs were used in most assays. TRBV-TRBJ usage was alike in naive CXCR3-negative and CXCR3-positive cells but differed in memory cells. For memory CD8+ cells diversity was much lower, but both naive subsets had comparably high diversity.

Germline CDR1 and CDR2: ENHRY and SYGVKD. The CDR3 totals 15 residues. As regards this clonotype: What it binds is unknown.

The study made its TRB cDNA libraries by 5' RACE, adding UMI labels. TCRdb re-called the 5' RACE reads and catalogs CDR3 proteins one per entry, DNA excluded. There are about 43,000 distinct CDR3 sequences in the sample, with 14% to 15% held by the top ten. The chain joins TRBV10-3 to TRBJ1-4; TCRdb gives TRBD1 as the D gene, but with no DNA this cannot be confirmed. Sequencing was carried out using memory CD8+ T cells from blood. The sequence derives from a human donor in good health. Some clones in this sample may be carry-over from other donors' samples. The CDR3: CAIAEEDTSQEKLFF.